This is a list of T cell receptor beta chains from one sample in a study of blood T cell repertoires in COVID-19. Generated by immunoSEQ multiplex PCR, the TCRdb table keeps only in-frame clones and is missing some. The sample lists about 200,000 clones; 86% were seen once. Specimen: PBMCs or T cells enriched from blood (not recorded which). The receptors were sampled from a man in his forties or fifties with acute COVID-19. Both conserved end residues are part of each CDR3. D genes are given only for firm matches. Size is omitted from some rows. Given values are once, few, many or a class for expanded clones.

CDR3nt: TGTGCCAGCTCGCCCGAAGCGGGACCCTACGAGCAGTACTTC
CDR3aa: CASSPEAGPYEQYF
d_gene: TRBD2
j_gene: TRBJ2-7
abundance: NA
v_gene: TRBV18

CDR3nt: TGCGCCAGCGGGCGGGGTGGAGAGACCCAGTACTTC
CDR3aa: CASGRGGETQYF
d_gene: NA
j_gene: TRBJ2-5
abundance: NA
v_gene: TRBV5-1

CDR3nt: TGTGCCAGCAGCTTACTCATGGGCGGGTCTGGCGGGGAGCTGTTTTTT
CDR3aa: CASSLLMGGSGGELFF
d_gene: NA
j_gene: TRBJ2-2
abundance: NA
v_gene: TRBV7-8

CDR3nt: TGCGCCAGCAGCCCAACATATAGCAATCAGCCCCAGCATTTT
CDR3aa: CASSPTYSNQPQHF
d_gene: NA
j_gene: TRBJ1-5
abundance: NA
v_gene: TRBV4-1

CDR3nt: TGTGCCAGTATAGGGAGTTCCTGGGAGCTGTTTTTT
CDR3aa: CASIGSSWELFF
d_gene: NA
j_gene: TRBJ2-2
abundance: NA
v_gene: TRBV19

CDR3nt: TGTGCCAGTAGTTTCCCTAATCAGCCCCAGCATTTT
CDR3aa: CASSFPNQPQHF
d_gene: NA
j_gene: TRBJ1-5
abundance: NA
v_gene: TRBV19

CDR3nt: TGCAGTGCTAGTGCCTTCTCACAAAACTACGAGCAGTACTTC
CDR3aa: CSASAFSQNYEQYF
d_gene: NA
j_gene: TRBJ2-7
abundance: NA
v_gene: TRBV20-1

CDR3nt: TGTGCCAGCAGCCTCCAGGCTGGAAACACCATATATTTT
CDR3aa: CASSLQAGNTIYF
d_gene: NA
j_gene: TRBJ1-3
abundance: NA
v_gene: TRBV6-5

CDR3nt: TGTGCCAGCAGCCCAGGTCGGGGGGAGTCGGGTCAGTACTTC
CDR3aa: CASSPGRGESGQYF
d_gene: TRBD2
j_gene: TRBJ2-7
abundance: NA
v_gene: TRBV7-2

CDR3nt: TGTGCCAGCAGTTTCCAACTAGCGGGAGGGAGAGATACGCAGTATTTT
CDR3aa: CASSFQLAGGRDTQYF
d_gene: TRBD2
j_gene: TRBJ2-3
abundance: few
v_gene: TRBV27

CDR3nt: TGTGCCAGCAGCTTGTCACAGGGCCCCTACGAGCAGTACTTC
CDR3aa: CASSLSQGPYEQYF
d_gene: NA
j_gene: TRBJ2-7
abundance: NA
v_gene: TRBV5-8

CDR3nt: TGTGCCACCAGTGATAGCCCAGGGGGCCGCTATGGCTACACCTTC
CDR3aa: CATSDSPGGRYGYTF
d_gene: TRBD1
j_gene: TRBJ1-2
abundance: NA
v_gene: TRBV24-1

CDR3nt: TGTGCCAGCAGCGTAGGTTGGCAGGGGTCCTACAATGAGCAGTTCTTC
CDR3aa: CASSVGWQGSYNEQFF
d_gene: NA
j_gene: TRBJ2-1
abundance: once
v_gene: TRBV9

CDR3nt: TGTGCCAGCAGAAGACTAGTCCCGGGGGGGAATGAGCAGTTCTTC
CDR3aa: CASRRLVPGGNEQFF
d_gene: TRBD2
j_gene: TRBJ2-1
abundance: NA
v_gene: TRBV6-5

CDR3nt: TGTGCCAGCAGTTCAGGGGCGAACACCGGGGAGCTGTTTTTT
CDR3aa: CASSSGANTGELFF
d_gene: NA
j_gene: TRBJ2-2
abundance: NA
v_gene: TRBV28

CDR3nt: TGCGCCAGCAGCCCCATGACAGGGGGTTCCTACGAGCAGTACTTC
CDR3aa: CASSPMTGGSYEQYF
d_gene: TRBD1
j_gene: TRBJ2-7
abundance: NA
v_gene: TRBV10-1

CDR3nt: TGCAGCGTTGATGGTCTACGGGACAGCCGCACAGATACGCAGTATTTT
CDR3aa: CSVDGLRDSRTDTQYF
d_gene: TRBD1
j_gene: TRBJ2-3
abundance: NA
v_gene: TRBV29-1

CDR3nt: TGTGCCAGCTCTACTCTGACTAGCGGGAGGGCCTTCAATGAGCAGTTCTTC
CDR3aa: CASSTLTSGRAFNEQFF
d_gene: TRBD2
j_gene: TRBJ2-1
abundance: once
v_gene: TRBV18

CDR3nt: TGTGCCAGCAGCTTGTCTAGGCCGATGAACACTGAAGCTTTCTTT
CDR3aa: CASSLSRPMNTEAFF
d_gene: NA
j_gene: TRBJ1-1
abundance: once
v_gene: TRBV5-4

CDR3nt: TGCGCCAGCAGCCAAGACTGGGGGTCGGGGGGCTACGAGCAGTACTTC
CDR3aa: CASSQDWGSGGYEQYF
d_gene: TRBD2
j_gene: TRBJ2-7
abundance: NA
v_gene: TRBV4-3

CDR3nt: TGTGCCAGCAGCTTGAACACCCCCAGCTACGAGCAGTACTTC
CDR3aa: CASSLNTPSYEQYF
d_gene: NA
j_gene: TRBJ2-7
abundance: NA
v_gene: TRBV5-5

CDR3nt: TGTGCCAGCAGCCCCGGACAGGGGGTTAATTCACCCCTCCACTTT
CDR3aa: CASSPGQGVNSPLHF
d_gene: TRBD1
j_gene: TRBJ1-6
abundance: NA
v_gene: TRBV5-6

CDR3nt: TGTGCCAGCAGTTACAGCGGATCCTCTATGGCCCTCCACTTT
CDR3aa: CASSYSGSSMALHF
d_gene: NA
j_gene: TRBJ1-6
abundance: NA
v_gene: TRBV6-2/TRBV6-3

CDR3nt: TGTGCCAGCAGCCATCCGGTGGGACAGGGTAATGAAAAACTGTTTTTT
CDR3aa: CASSHPVGQGNEKLFF
d_gene: TRBD1
j_gene: TRBJ1-4
abundance: NA
v_gene: TRBV5-5

CDR3nt: TGTGCCAGCAGCGTAGAGGGGATCAGCGACGAGCAGTACTTC
CDR3aa: CASSVEGISDEQYF
d_gene: NA
j_gene: TRBJ2-7
abundance: NA
v_gene: TRBV9

CDR3nt: TGTGCCAGCTCAGGAGGACAGACCAATCAGCCCCAGCATTTT
CDR3aa: CASSGGQTNQPQHF
d_gene: NA
j_gene: TRBJ1-5
abundance: NA
v_gene: TRBV18

CDR3nt: TGTGCCAGCAGCCCACAAGGGAGGCAAGGGTCCTACGAGCAGTACTTC
CDR3aa: CASSPQGRQGSYEQYF
d_gene: NA
j_gene: TRBJ2-7
abundance: NA
v_gene: TRBV4-2

CDR3nt: TGTGCCAGTAGTATGGGGGGGACTGAAGCTTTCTTT
CDR3aa: CASSMGGTEAFF
d_gene: NA
j_gene: TRBJ1-1
abundance: few
v_gene: TRBV19

CDR3nt: TGTGCCAGCAGTTTAGGGACAACAAACACCGGGGAGCTGTTTTTT
CDR3aa: CASSLGTTNTGELFF
d_gene: NA
j_gene: TRBJ2-2
abundance: NA
v_gene: TRBV27

CDR3nt: TGTGCCAGCAGTCCCCCAACAGCTCGCGGGGAGCTGTTTTTT
CDR3aa: CASSPPTARGELFF
d_gene: NA
j_gene: TRBJ2-2
abundance: NA
v_gene: TRBV28

CDR3nt: TGTGCCAGTAGTATTATTAGCTCCGAAAAACTGTTTTTT
CDR3aa: CASSIISSEKLFF
d_gene: NA
j_gene: TRBJ1-4
abundance: NA
v_gene: TRBV19

CDR3nt: TGCGCCAGCAGTCAAACACGCCCCGCCGGGACTAGCGGTACGAACACCGGGGAGCTGTTTTTT
CDR3aa: CASSQTRPAGTSGTNTGELFF
d_gene: TRBD2
j_gene: TRBJ2-2
abundance: NA
v_gene: TRBV5-1

CDR3nt: TGCGCCAGCAGCCTGGGGGAGGTGGGCTACGAGCAGTACTTC
CDR3aa: CASSLGEVGYEQYF
d_gene: NA
j_gene: TRBJ2-7
abundance: NA
v_gene: TRBV4-1

CDR3nt: TGTGCCTGGAGTTACCTGAGAACTGAAGCTTTCTTT
CDR3aa: CAWSYLRTEAFF
d_gene: NA
j_gene: TRBJ1-1
abundance: NA
v_gene: TRBV30

CDR3nt: TGTGCCAGCAGCCAAGAGTATACTAGCGGGATTGGAGATACGCAGTATTTT
CDR3aa: CASSQEYTSGIGDTQYF
d_gene: TRBD2
j_gene: TRBJ2-3
abundance: NA
v_gene: TRBV4-2

CDR3nt: TGTGCCAGCAGTGTTACAGGGCCTGGCTACACCTTC
CDR3aa: CASSVTGPGYTF
d_gene: NA
j_gene: TRBJ1-2
abundance: NA
v_gene: TRBV28

CDR3nt: TGTGCCAGCAGGACAGGGGGCGGTGGCTACACCTTC
CDR3aa: CASRTGGGGYTF
d_gene: TRBD1
j_gene: TRBJ1-2
abundance: few
v_gene: TRBV27

CDR3nt: TGTGCCAGCAGCTTAAGGGTCAGGGTGGGGAATGAGCAGTTCTTC
CDR3aa: CASSLRVRVGNEQFF
d_gene: NA
j_gene: TRBJ2-1
abundance: few
v_gene: TRBV7-2

CDR3nt: TGTGCCAGCAGTGTCACCGGGACTAGCGGCTACAATGAGCAGTTCTTC
CDR3aa: CASSVTGTSGYNEQFF
d_gene: TRBD2
j_gene: TRBJ2-1
abundance: NA
v_gene: TRBV6-4

CDR3nt: TGTGCCAGCAGCTACGGTCCTGTAGAGGTAGAGACCCAGTACTTC
CDR3aa: CASSYGPVEVETQYF
d_gene: NA
j_gene: TRBJ2-5
abundance: NA
v_gene: TRBV7-9

CDR3nt: TGCGCCAGCAGCAAAGAGTCCAATGAAAAACTGTTTTTT
CDR3aa: CASSKESNEKLFF
d_gene: NA
j_gene: TRBJ1-4
abundance: NA
v_gene: TRBV5-1

CDR3nt: TGTGCCAGCAGCCGCGCAGACTCCTCGGATGGAAACACCATATATTTT
CDR3aa: CASSRADSSDGNTIYF
d_gene: NA
j_gene: TRBJ1-3
abundance: few
v_gene: TRBV5-5